This TCR beta chain is from a study of cytomegalovirus exposure and HLA in healthy donors. Germline V gives CDR1 SEHNR, CDR2 FQNEAQ (reference sequence). With 6 bases clipped from V and 0 bases from J, the junction kept 8 bases outside the gene matches. There are 18 residues in the CDR3. The study ran its PCR with 60 Vbeta and 13 Jbeta primers. Measured with immunoSEQ multiplex PCR; TCRdb has only the in-frame clones, and not every one. Among 150,000 or so clones listed, over 75% were seen once. This rearrangement joins TRBV7-9 to TRBJ2-1; 13 nucleotides match TRBD2. The source is a woman between 45 and 60 years old in good health and CMV-seropositive. The sample consisted of PBMCs. CDR3 sequence reads: CASRWTSGSSLSYNEQFF. Here the CDR3 DNA reads TGTGCCAGCAGGTGGACTAGCGGGAGTTCCCTCTCCTACAATGAGCAGTTCTTC.